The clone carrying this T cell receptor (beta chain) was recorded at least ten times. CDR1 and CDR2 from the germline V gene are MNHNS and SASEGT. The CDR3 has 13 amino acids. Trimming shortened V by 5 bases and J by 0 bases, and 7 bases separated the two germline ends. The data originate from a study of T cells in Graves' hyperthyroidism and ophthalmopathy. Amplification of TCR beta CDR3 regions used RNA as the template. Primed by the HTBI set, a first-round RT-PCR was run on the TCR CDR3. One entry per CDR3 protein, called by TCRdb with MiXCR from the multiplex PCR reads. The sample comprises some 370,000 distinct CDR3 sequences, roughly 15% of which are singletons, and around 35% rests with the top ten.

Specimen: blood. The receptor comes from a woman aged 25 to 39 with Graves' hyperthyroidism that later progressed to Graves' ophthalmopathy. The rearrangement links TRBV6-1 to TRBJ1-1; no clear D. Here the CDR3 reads CASSFRMNTEAFF. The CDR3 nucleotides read TGTGCCAGCAGTTTCCGAATGAACACTGAAGCTTTCTTT.